These 32 T cell receptor beta chains were sequenced from one sample in a study of shared clonotypes between healthy human individuals (dated by TCRdb to 2018 to 2021). The library was prepared using the immunoSEQ multiplex PCR assay. TCRdb provides this immuneACCESS table in a form limited to in-frame rearrangements. Some clones are lacking; in checked studies, under half of them reflect an unresolved V gene, and why the rest are absent is not known. The sample table contains millions of clones; only one count was recorded for about 92% of them. 0.39% of the sample is in the top ten clones. The sample was naive CD4+ T cells from PBMCs. This specimen's cell subset or site label, per the study, means: CD45RA+ positively selected. The receptors stem from a man younger than 35 in good health. Some clones in this sample may be carry-over from other donors' samples.

The chain combines TRBV5-1 with TRBJ2-3; D gene ambiguous. This CDR3 spans 14 amino acids. The germline gives CDR1 SGHRS, CDR2 YFSETQ. Trimming shortened V by 7 bases and J by 1 base, and 13 bases separated the two germline ends. CDR3 sequence (DNA): TGCGCCAGCGCCTTGCAACTTGGCACAGATACGCAGTATTTT. It encodes CASALQLGTDTQYF.

The CDR3 sequence: CASRLGQGTTYEQYF. The DNA of the CDR3 is TGTGCCAGCAGACTCGGACAGGGAACGACCTACGAGCAGTACTTC. The J gene is TRBJ2-7, the V gene TRBV6-5, with 8 bases fitting TRBD1. V trimming: 6 bases; J trimming: 2 bases; junction bases outside the gene matches: 9. CDR3 length equals 15 residues. CDR1 MNHEY and CDR2 SVGAGI come from the germline V gene.

The CDR3 bases are TGTGCCAGCAGTTACCGTCAAGAGGCAACTAATGAAAAACTGTTTTTT. Encoded protein: CASSYRQEATNEKLFF. The chain combines TRBV6-5 with TRBJ1-4; D gene unclear. There are 16 residues in the CDR3. Looked up from germline, CDR1 is MNHEY and CDR2 is SVGAGI. Trimming shortened V by 2 bases and J by 0 bases, and 10 bases separated the two germline ends.

The gene calls are TRBV28 and TRBJ1-6; D remains unclear. Germline V gene lookup returns CDR1 MDHEN and CDR2 SYDVKM. The CDR3 length is 12 residues. V lost 9 bases, J lost 7 bases, and 10 bases lay in between. The CDR3 loop reads CASRLPNSPLHF. The CDR3 nucleotides read TGTGCCAGTAGACTCCCAAATTCACCCCTCCACTTT.

A single count supports this clone. At the DNA level, this CDR3 is encoded by other sequences in the same sample as well. CDR3 nucleotide sequence: TGTGCCAGCTCACCGGGACAGGGGGCACTGAACACTGAAGCTTTCTTT. Translation: CASSPGQGALNTEAFF. The J gene is TRBJ1-1, the V gene TRBV18; TRBD1 agrees at 12 bases. Per the germline V gene, CDR1 is KGHSH and CDR2 is LQKENI. Trimming took 3 bases from V and 0 from J; bases not matched to a gene: 2. The CDR3 runs to 16 residues.

This clone was detected only once. CDR3 DNA sequence: TGTGCCAGCAGCTTGAGGAGCGGACCAGATACGCAGTATTTT. This gives the protein CASSLRSGPDTQYF. This chain uses TRBV28 with TRBJ2-3, with D perhaps TRBD2 (5 bases). Germline CDR1 and CDR2: MDHEN and SYDVKM. Trimming left V 6 bases short and J 4 bases short, with 14 bases between. The CDR3 length is 14 residues.

The CDR3 nucleotides are TGCGCCAGGGGGCAGGGCTGGAACGAAAAACTGTTTTTT. Its protein product is CARGQGWNEKLFF. The chain recombines TRBV5-1 with TRBJ1-4; possible D gene TRBD1, 5 bases. V was clipped by 8 bases and J by 8 bases, with 16 bases between them. This CDR3 has 13 residues. The germline CDR1 and CDR2 sequences are SGHRS and YFSETQ.

The chain joins TRBV5-4 to TRBJ2-2; TRBD2 matches at 10 bases. V gave up 5 bases and J gave up 3 bases; unmatched junction bases: 4. The length of the CDR3 is 15 residues. From germline, CDR1 is SGHNT and CDR2 YYREEE (reference sequence). The CDR3 DNA sequence: TGTGCCAGCAGTCCAACTAGCGGGGACACCGGGGAGCTGTTTTTT. Protein: CASSPTSGDTGELFF.

This chain links TRBV9 with TRBJ2-3; TRBD1 matches at 9 bases. The CDR3 runs to 17 residues. Germline V gene data show CDR1 as SGDLS and CDR2 as YYNGEE. Trimming cost V 0 bases and J 8 bases; bases outside gene matches: 13. The CDR3 loop is CASSVELTGGSIGTQYF. The CDR3 DNA sequence: TGTGCCAGCAGCGTAGAATTGACAGGGGGAAGTATTGGTACGCAGTATTTT.

This rearrangement joins TRBV30 to TRBJ2-7; 7 nucleotides agree with TRBD2. The V segment lost 5 bases and the J segment 0 bases; nucleotides outside the gene matches: 7. CDR3 size: 14 residues. Germline-derived CDR1 and CDR2 are GTSNPN and SVGIG (reference sequence). CDR3 in DNA: TGTGCCTGGCAAACTAGCGCCCACTCCTACGAGCAGTACTTC. Translating it yields CAWQTSAHSYEQYF.

J is TRBJ2-7 and V is TRBV5-7; no clear D gene. TRBV5-7 is sorted into the ORF group, with uncertain function. V lost 5 bases and J 2 bases, leaving 8 bases between the germline ends. The CDR3 sequence is 12 residues long. The CDR3 DNA sequence: TGTGCCAGCAGTGTTCGGGCCTACGAGCAGTACTTC. It codes for CASSVRAYEQYF.

This clone was counted only a few times. V usage is TRBV7-9 and J usage is TRBJ1-1; possible D gene TRBD1, 6 bases. Germline-derived CDR1 and CDR2 are SEHNR and FQNEAQ (reference sequence). The CDR3 has 17 amino acids. Trimming left V 5 bases short and J 2 bases short, with 21 bases between. CDR3 sequence: CASSRSQGRGGNTEAFF. The CDR3 nucleotides read TGTGCCAGCAGCAGGTCGCAGGGGCGAGGGGGAAACACTGAAGCTTTCTTT.

The chain combines TRBV9 with TRBJ2-1; no definite D call. The CDR3 contains 14 residues. Germline CDR1 reads SGDLS; CDR2 reads YYNGEE. V lost 1 base to trimming and J lost 7 bases, with 12 bases between them. The CDR3 DNA is TGTGCCAGCAGCGTAACCTCCACAGCGAATGAGCAGTTCTTC. Amino acids: CASSVTSTANEQFF.

V and J are TRBV19 and TRBJ1-2; possible D gene TRBD1, 6 bases. Trimming cost V 7 bases and J 4 bases, with 13 bases left between them. The CDR3 covers 13 residues. Germline lookup yields CDR1 LNHDA and CDR2 SQIVND (reference sequence). The CDR3, as DNA: TGTGCCAGTAATCAGGGGCACGGCTATGGCTACACCTTC. It codes for CASNQGHGYGYTF.

This clone has just a few counts. V is TRBV10-1 and J is TRBJ1-1, with D hard to call. Germline loops: CDR1 WNHNN, CDR2 SYGVQD (reference sequence). The ends were cut back, 2 bases at V and 0 bases at J, with 7 bases in the middle. This CDR3 comprises 14 residues. The CDR3 DNA is TGCGCCAGCAGTGAGAAGATCCTGAACACTGAAGCTTTCTTT. Translation: CASSEKILNTEAFF.

J is TRBJ1-5 and V is TRBV19, with D maybe TRBD1 (5 bases). Per germline, CDR1 LNHDA and CDR2 SQIVND (reference sequence). The length of the CDR3 is 16 residues. With 2 bases removed from V and 5 bases from J, the gap between germline ends came to 16 bases. The CDR3 sequence is CASSITGGRVDQPQHF. For the CDR3, the DNA is TGTGCCAGTAGTATAACGGGGGGTAGGGTCGATCAGCCCCAGCATTTT.

CDR3 coding DNA: TGCAGCGTTGTTTCAGGGTCACATGGCTACACCTTC. This gives the protein CSVVSGSHGYTF. This chain uses TRBV29-1 with TRBJ1-2; D possibly corresponds to TRBD1 (5 bases). CDR1 and CDR2 from the germline V gene are SQVTM and ANQGSEA. V dropped 4 bases and J dropped 6 bases, with 12 bases sitting between them. This CDR3 region has 12 residues.

Only one count was recorded for this clone. The chain has TRBV6-6 and TRBJ1-1; possibly TRBD1 for D (6 bases). Germline V gives CDR1 MNHNY, CDR2 SVGAGI (reference sequence). The CDR3 is 14 amino acids. Trimming took 2 bases from V and 4 from J, leaving 11 bases between them. The CDR3: CASSYHQGSTEAFF. In DNA form, the CDR3 reads TGTGCCAGCAGTTACCATCAGGGGAGCACTGAAGCTTTCTTT.

The chain couples TRBV19 to TRBJ2-1, with unresolved D. CDR1 and CDR2 (germline): LNHDA, SQIVND (reference sequence). Trimming removed 7 bases from V and 9 bases from J, with 10 bases in between. The CDR3 is 11 amino acids. CDR3 protein: CASNTVGEQFF. As DNA, the CDR3 is TGTGCCAGTAACACCGTTGGTGAGCAGTTCTTC.

The CDR3 bases are TGCGCCAGCAGCTTGGGGGGTAGCGGGTTCCAAGAGACCCAGTACTTC. Its protein product is CASSLGGSGFQETQYF. The V and J genes are TRBV5-1 and TRBJ2-5; 7 nucleotides line up with TRBD2. Unmatched junction bases numbered 6, after V lost 0 bases and J lost 1 base. Germline values: CDR1 SGHRS, CDR2 YFSETQ. This CDR3 spans 16 amino acids.

This clone is a singleton in its sample. The chain links TRBV11-2 to TRBJ2-5; a possible D gene is TRBD1 (6 bases). Trimming took 6 bases from V and 5 from J, leaving 16 bases between them. Germline-derived CDR1 and CDR2 are SGHAT and FQNNGV. The CDR3 sequence is 14 residues long. CDR3 bases: TGTGCCAGCAGAAAACAGGGTCCCGGGGAGACCCAGTACTTC. As protein: CASRKQGPGETQYF.

The gene calls are TRBV2 and TRBJ1-5, with 7 nucleotides matching TRBD1. This CDR3 contains 15 residues. Germline trimming cut 2 bases from V and 4 bases from J; bases unmatched to any gene: 5. CDR1 and CDR2 (germline): SNHLY, FYNNEI. The CDR3 protein is CASSEIGQVNQPQHF. DNA for the CDR3: TGTGCCAGCAGTGAAATCGGACAGGTTAATCAGCCCCAGCATTTT.

The V gene is TRBV7-3, the J gene TRBJ2-7; possible D gene TRBD1, 5 bases. Germline V gives CDR1 SGHTA, CDR2 FQGTGA. The CDR3 is 15 residues long. With 4 bases removed from V and 0 bases from J, the gap between germline ends came to 13 bases. CDR3 protein: CASSYPQESSYEQYF. In nucleotides, the CDR3 is TGTGCCAGCAGCTACCCACAGGAGAGCTCCTACGAGCAGTACTTC.

This clone was seen once. V is TRBV5-4 and J is TRBJ2-6; D is unresolved. The CDR3 runs to 19 residues. Trimming left V 4 bases short and J 2 bases short, with 22 bases between. The V gene's germline CDR1 is SGHNT and CDR2 YYREEE (reference sequence). CDR3 bases: TGTGCCAGCAGCAAGGGTAGAGCACGCCTGAGTCCTGGGGCCAACGTCCTGACTTTC. It specifies CASSKGRARLSPGANVLTF.

This chain connects TRBV15 to TRBJ1-5; possibly TRBD1 for D (5 bases). This CDR3 is 16 amino acids long. In germline, CDR1 is LNHNV, CDR2 YYDKDF (reference sequence). Trimming took 5 bases from V and 1 from J, leaving 15 bases between them. CDR3 amino acids: CATSPSGLGSNQPQHF. DNA for the CDR3: TGTGCCACCAGCCCCTCAGGGTTAGGGAGCAATCAGCCCCAGCATTTT.

The chain links TRBV6-6 to TRBJ1-1; 10 bases align to TRBD1. CDR1 is MNHNY and CDR2 is SVGAGI in the germline V gene (reference sequence). J was trimmed by 10 bases and V by 2 bases; bases with no gene match: 7. The CDR3 loop spans 14 amino acids. CDR3 nucleotides: TGTGCCAGCAGTTACAGGGGGACAGGGGCTATAGCTTTCTTT. It encodes CASSYRGTGAIAFF.

The CDR3 here is CASSLLGRHSNQPQHF. In DNA, the CDR3 is TGTGCCAGCAGCTTATTGGGCAGACATAGCAATCAGCCCCAGCATTTT. The V call is TRBV7-6, the J call TRBJ1-5; D is unclear. The germline CDR1 and CDR2 sequences are SGHVS and FNYEAQ. V was cut by 2 bases and J by 0 bases, with 11 bases left in between. The CDR3 is made up of 16 amino acids. Variable domain in full (rest from reference TRBV7-6 and TRBJ1-5): GAGVSQSPRYKVTKRGQDVALRCDPISGHVSLYWYRQALGQGPEFLTYFNYEAQQDKSGLPNDRFSAERPEGSISTLTIQRTEQRDSAMYRCASSLLGRHSNQPQHFGDGTRLSIL.

The chain links TRBV4-1 to TRBJ2-1, with TRBD2 matching 9 bases. Germline values: CDR1 MGHRA, CDR2 YSYEKL. J gave up 0 bases and V 1 base, and 7 bases lay outside the gene matches. This CDR3 region has 18 residues. In DNA form, the CDR3 reads TGCGCCAGCAGCCAAGCGGCTAGCGGGGTTAGCTCCTACAATGAGCAGTTCTTC. Protein product: CASSQAASGVSSYNEQFF.

The J gene is TRBJ2-5, the V gene TRBV4-3; TRBD2 agrees at 7 bases. Judging by the DNA end, TRBJ2-7 fits better; the J call may be wrong. The CDR3 consists of 15 residues. Germline V gene sequence: CDR1 LGHNA, CDR2 YSLEER. CDR3 protein: CASSQQRDDSYEQYF. The CDR3 DNA is TGCGCCAGCAGCCAACAGCGGGACGACTCCTACGAGCAGTACTTC.

Turning to this clone: Other DNA sequences in the same sample also yield this CDR3. The chain has TRBV2 and TRBJ1-5; a weak D match, TRBD1 (6 bases). CDR3 size: 15 residues. In germline, CDR1 is SNHLY, CDR2 FYNNEI. V was trimmed by 2 bases and J by 4 bases, leaving 12 bases between them. Here the CDR3 DNA reads TGTGCCAGCAGTGAAATCGGGGGCTCTAATCAGCCCCAGCATTTT. Protein: CASSEIGGSNQPQHF.

The chain has TRBV10-3 and TRBJ2-2; 7 bases agree with TRBD1. After removal of 11 bases from V and 1 base from J, the junction contained 10 bases not matched to a gene. Germline V CDR1 and CDR2: ENHRY, SYGVKD. The CDR3 consists of 15 residues. CDR3 region: CAVLTGQMNTGELFF. CDR3 bases: TGTGCCGTGTTAACGGGACAGATGAACACCGGGGAGCTGTTTTTT.

This clone was seen once. This rearrangement joins TRBV13 to TRBJ2-7, with 7 bases fitting TRBD1. CDR1 is PRHDT, CDR2 FYEKMQ, per germline (reference sequence). The CDR3 extends over 15 amino acids. The J segment lost 6 bases and the V segment lost 3 bases, leaving 11 bases of the junction unmatched. CDR3 sequence reads: CASSFGAYRGVEQYF. The CDR3 coding sequence is TGTGCCAGCAGCTTCGGTGCCTACAGGGGCGTCGAGCAGTACTTC.